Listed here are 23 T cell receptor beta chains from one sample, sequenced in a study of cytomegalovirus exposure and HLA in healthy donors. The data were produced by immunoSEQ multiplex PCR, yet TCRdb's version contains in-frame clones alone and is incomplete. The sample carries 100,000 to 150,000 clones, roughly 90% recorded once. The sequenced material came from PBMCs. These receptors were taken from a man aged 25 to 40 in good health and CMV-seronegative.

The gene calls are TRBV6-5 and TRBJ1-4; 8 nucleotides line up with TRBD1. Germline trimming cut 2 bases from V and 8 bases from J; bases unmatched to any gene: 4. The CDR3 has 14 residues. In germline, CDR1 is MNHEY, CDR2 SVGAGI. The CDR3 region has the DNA TGTGCCAGCAGTTACGGACAGGGTGGGGAAAAACTGTTTTTT. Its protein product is CASSYGQGGEKLFF.

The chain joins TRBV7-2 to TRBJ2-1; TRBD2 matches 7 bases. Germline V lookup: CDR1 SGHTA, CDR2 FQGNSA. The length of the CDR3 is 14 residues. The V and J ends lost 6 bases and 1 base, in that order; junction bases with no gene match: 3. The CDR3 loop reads CASRKRDSYNEQFF. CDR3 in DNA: TGTGCCAGCAGGAAGCGGGATTCCTACAATGAGCAGTTCTTC.

The CDR3 nucleotides are TGTGCCAGCACTACCCCTGGCGGAATTAGCACAGATACGCAGTATTTT. This translates into CASTTPGGISTDTQYF. The rearrangement links TRBV6-6 to TRBJ2-3; D is undetermined. V was pared by 7 bases and J by 0 bases, with 17 bases between. Germline V lookup: CDR1 MNHNY, CDR2 SVGAGI (reference sequence). CDR3 size: 16 residues.

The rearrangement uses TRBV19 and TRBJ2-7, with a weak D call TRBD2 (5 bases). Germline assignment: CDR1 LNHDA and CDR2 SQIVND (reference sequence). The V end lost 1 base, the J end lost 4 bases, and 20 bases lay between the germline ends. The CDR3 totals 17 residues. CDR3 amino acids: CASSIAAGFPGLYEQYF. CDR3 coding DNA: TGTGCCAGTAGTATAGCCGCCGGGTTCCCGGGATTGTACGAGCAGTACTTC.

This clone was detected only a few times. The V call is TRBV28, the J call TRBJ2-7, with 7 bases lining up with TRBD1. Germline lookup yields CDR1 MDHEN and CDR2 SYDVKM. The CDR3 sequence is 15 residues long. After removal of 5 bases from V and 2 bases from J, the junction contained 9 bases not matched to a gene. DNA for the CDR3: TGTGCCAGCAGTCCCCATGGGACAGTAACCTACGAGCAGTACTTC. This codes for CASSPHGTVTYEQYF.

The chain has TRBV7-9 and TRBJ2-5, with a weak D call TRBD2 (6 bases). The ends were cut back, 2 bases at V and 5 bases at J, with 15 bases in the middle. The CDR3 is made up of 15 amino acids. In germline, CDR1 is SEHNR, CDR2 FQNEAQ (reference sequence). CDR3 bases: TGTGCCAGCAGCTTATTGGCTTCGGAGGGGGAGACCCAGTACTTC. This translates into CASSLLASEGETQYF.

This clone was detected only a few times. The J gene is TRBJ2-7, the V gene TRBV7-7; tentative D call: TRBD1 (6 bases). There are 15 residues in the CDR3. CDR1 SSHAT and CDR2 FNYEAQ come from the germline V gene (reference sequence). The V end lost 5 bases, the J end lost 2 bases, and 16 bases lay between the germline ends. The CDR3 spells CASSQGPGGPYEQYF. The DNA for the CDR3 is TGTGCCAGCAGCCAGGGACCTGGGGGCCCCTACGAGCAGTACTTC. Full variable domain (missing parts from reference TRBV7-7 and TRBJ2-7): GAGVSQSPRYKVTKRGQDVTLRCDPISSHATLYWYQQALGQGPEFLTYFNYEAQPDKSGLPSDRFSAERPEGSISTLTIQRTEQRDSAMYRCASSQGPGGPYEQYFGPGTRLTVT.

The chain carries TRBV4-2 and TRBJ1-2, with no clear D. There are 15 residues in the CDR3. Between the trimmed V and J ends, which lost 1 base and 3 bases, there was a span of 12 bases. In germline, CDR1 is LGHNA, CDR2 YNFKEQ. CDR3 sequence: CASSQAGQVDYGYTF. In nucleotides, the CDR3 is TGTGCCAGCAGCCAAGCCGGCCAGGTGGACTATGGCTACACCTTC.

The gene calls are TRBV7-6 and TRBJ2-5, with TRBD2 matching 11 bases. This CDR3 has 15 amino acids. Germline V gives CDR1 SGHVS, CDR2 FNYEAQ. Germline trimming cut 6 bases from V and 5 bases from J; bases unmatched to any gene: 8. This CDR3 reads CASSLAGGIGETQYF. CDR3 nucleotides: TGTGCCAGCAGTCTAGCGGGAGGTATTGGGGAGACCCAGTACTTC. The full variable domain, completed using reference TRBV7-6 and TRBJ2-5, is GAGVSQSPRYKVTKRGQDVALRCDPISGHVSLYWYRQALGQGPEFLTYFNYEAQQDKSGLPNDRFSAERPEGSISTLTIQRTEQRDSAMYRCASSLAGGIGETQYFGPGTRLLVL.

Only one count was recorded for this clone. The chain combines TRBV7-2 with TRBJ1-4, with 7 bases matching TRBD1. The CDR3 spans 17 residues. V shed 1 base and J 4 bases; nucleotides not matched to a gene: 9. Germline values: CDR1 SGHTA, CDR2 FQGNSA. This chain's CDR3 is CASSLVGWGQFNEKLFF. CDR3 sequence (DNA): TGTGCCAGCAGCTTAGTGGGCTGGGGACAGTTTAATGAAAAACTGTTTTTT.

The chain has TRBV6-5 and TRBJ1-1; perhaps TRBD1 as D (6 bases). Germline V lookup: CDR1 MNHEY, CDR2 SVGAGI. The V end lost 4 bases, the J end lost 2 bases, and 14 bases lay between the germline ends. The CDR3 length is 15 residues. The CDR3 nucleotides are TGTGCCAGCAGTTCTCCAGGGGCAATAAACACTGAAGCTTTCTTT. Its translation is CASSSPGAINTEAFF.

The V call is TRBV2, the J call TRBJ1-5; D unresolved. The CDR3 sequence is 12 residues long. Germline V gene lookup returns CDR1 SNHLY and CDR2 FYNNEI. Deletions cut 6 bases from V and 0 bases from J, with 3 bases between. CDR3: CASRYSNQPQHF. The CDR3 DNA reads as TGTGCCAGCAGGTATAGCAATCAGCCCCAGCATTTT.

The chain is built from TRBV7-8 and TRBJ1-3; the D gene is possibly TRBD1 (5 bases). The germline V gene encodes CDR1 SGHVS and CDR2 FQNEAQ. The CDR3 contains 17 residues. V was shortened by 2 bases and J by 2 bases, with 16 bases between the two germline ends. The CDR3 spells CASSLPIDSGTGNTIYF. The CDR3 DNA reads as TGTGCCAGCAGCTTACCGATCGATTCAGGGACTGGAAACACCATATATTTT.

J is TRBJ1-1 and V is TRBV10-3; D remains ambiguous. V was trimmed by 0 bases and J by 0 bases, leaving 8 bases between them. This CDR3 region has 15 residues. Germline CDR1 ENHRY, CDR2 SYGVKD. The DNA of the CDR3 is TGTGCCATCAGTGAGTCGAACGGTCTGAACACTGAAGCTTTCTTT. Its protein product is CAISESNGLNTEAFF.

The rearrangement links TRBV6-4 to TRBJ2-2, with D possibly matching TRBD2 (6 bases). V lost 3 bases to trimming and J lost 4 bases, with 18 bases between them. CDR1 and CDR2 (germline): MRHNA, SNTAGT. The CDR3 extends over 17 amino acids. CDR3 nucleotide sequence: TGTGCCAGCAGTGAAGGTGTTGGAGGGTCGGGCACCGGGGAGCTGTTTTTT. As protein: CASSEGVGGSGTGELFF.

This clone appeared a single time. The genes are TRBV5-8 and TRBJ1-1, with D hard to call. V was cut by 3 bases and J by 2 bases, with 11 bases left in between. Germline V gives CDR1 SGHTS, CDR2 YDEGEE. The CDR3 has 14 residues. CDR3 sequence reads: CASSSGLRNTEAFF. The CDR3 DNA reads TGTGCCAGCAGCTCCGGACTGCGTAACACTGAAGCTTTCTTT.

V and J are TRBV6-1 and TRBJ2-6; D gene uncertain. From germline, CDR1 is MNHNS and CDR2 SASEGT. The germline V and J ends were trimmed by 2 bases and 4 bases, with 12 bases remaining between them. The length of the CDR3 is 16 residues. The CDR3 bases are TGTGCCAGCAGTGAATTCGGAGAGAGCGGGGCCAACGTCCTGACTTTC. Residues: CASSEFGESGANVLTF.

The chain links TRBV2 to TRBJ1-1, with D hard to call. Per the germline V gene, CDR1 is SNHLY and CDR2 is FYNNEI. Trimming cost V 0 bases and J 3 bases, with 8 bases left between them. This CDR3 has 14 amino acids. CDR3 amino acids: CASSEAAYDTEAFF. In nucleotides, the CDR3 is TGTGCCAGCAGTGAAGCTGCGTACGACACTGAAGCTTTCTTT.

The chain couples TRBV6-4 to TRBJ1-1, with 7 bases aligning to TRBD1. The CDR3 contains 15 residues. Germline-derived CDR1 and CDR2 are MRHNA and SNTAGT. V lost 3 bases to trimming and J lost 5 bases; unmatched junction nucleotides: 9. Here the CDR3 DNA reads TGTGCCAGCAGTGAGTCCGACAGGGAAAGGACTGAAGCTTTCTTT. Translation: CASSESDRERTEAFF.

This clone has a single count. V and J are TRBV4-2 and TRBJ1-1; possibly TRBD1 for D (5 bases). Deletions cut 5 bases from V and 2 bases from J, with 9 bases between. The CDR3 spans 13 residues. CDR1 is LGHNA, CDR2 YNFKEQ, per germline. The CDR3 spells CASSEQENTEAFF. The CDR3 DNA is TGTGCCAGCAGCGAACAGGAAAACACTGAAGCTTTCTTT.

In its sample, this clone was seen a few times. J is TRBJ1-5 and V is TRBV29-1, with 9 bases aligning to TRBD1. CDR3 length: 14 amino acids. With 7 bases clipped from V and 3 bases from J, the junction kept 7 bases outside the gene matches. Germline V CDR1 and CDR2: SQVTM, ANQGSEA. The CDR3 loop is CSATGGGINQPQHF. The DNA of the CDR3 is TGCAGCGCGACAGGGGGTGGTATCAATCAGCCCCAGCATTTT.

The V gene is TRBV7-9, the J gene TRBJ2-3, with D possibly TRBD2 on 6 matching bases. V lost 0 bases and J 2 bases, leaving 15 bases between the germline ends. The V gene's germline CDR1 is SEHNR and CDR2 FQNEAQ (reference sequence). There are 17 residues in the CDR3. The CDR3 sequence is CASSLARPQRATDTQYF. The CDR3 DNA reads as TGTGCCAGCAGCTTAGCGCGCCCCCAGCGGGCCACAGATACGCAGTATTTT.

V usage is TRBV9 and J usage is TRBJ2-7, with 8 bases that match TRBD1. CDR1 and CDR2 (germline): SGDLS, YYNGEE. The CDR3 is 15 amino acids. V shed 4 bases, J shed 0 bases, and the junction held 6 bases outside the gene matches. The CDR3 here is CASSTGQGSSYEQYF. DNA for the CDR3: TGTGCCAGCAGCACAGGACAGGGTAGCTCCTACGAGCAGTACTTC.